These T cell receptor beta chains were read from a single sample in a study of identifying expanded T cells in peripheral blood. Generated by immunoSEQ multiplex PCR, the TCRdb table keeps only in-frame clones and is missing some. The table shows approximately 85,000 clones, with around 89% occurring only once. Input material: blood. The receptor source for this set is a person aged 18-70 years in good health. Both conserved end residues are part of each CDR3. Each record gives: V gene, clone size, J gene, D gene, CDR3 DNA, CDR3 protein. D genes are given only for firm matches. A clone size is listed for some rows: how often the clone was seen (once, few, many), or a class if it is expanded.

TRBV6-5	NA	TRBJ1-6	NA	TGTGCCAGCAGTTACTCGAAGGGCGGAGGTGGTTCACCCCTCCACTTT	CASSYSKGGGGSPLHF
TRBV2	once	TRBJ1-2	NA	TGTGCCAGCAGTCTATTTACGGTCCTACGGGGTGGCTACACCTTC	CASSLFTVLRGGYTF
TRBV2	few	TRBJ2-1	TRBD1	TGTGCCAGCAGTGAAGATTCGACAGGGAACAATGAGCAGTTCTTC	CASSEDSTGNNEQFF
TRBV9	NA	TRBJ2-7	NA	TGTGCCAGCAGCCAAGCGTCAGGGGTTTCCTACGAGCAGTACTTC	CASSQASGVSYEQYF
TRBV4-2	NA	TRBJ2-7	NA	TGTGCCAGCAGCCAAGATCTTGGGGTTTACGAGCAGTACTTC	CASSQDLGVYEQYF
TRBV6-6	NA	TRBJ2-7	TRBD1	TGTGCCAGCAGCCCCCTCGGGACAGCAAATCACTACGAGCAGTACTTC	CASSPLGTANHYEQYF
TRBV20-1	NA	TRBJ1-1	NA	TGCAGTGCCCCCCTGGAGGGATGGGCTTTCTTT	CSAPLEGWAFF
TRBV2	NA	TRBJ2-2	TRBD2	TGTGCCAGCAGTGAACAACTAGCGGGGACCGGGGAGCTGTTTTTT	CASSEQLAGTGELFF
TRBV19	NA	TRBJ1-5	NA	TGTGCCAGTAGTAGAGTGGCAGGGAGGGATCAGCCCCAGCATTTT	CASSRVAGRDQPQHF
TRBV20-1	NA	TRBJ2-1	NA	TGCAGTGCTAGAAATGGGGGTGAGCAGTTCTTC	CSARNGGEQFF
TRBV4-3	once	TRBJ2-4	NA	TGCGCCAGCAGCCAAGGTTCCTACAGGGATCAAAACATTCAGTACTTC	CASSQGSYRDQNIQYF
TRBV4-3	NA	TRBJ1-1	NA	TGCGCCAGCAGCCAAGAGGACACCTTGAACACTGAAGCTTTCTTT	CASSQEDTLNTEAFF
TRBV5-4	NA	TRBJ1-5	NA	TGTGCCAGCAGCTTTGGTGGGGGAAGTCAGCCCCAGCATTTT	CASSFGGGSQPQHF
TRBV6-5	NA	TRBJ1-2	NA	TGTGCCAGCAAATTAGAACTTTCTAACTATGGCTACACCTTC	CASKLELSNYGYTF
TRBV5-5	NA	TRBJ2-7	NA	TGTGCCAGCAGCTCCCGGGGGCCACTAAGCTCCTACGAGCAGTACTTC	CASSSRGPLSSYEQYF
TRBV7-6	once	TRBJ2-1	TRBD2	TGTGCCAGCAGCTCCAACCCCGGCGGGGGGACTGCCTACAATGAGCAGTTCTTC	CASSSNPGGGTAYNEQFF
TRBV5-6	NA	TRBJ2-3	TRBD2	TGTGCCAGCAGCCAAGGACTAGCCGCCGGGGGCACGCAGTATTTT	CASSQGLAAGGTQYF
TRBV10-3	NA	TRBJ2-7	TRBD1	TGTGCCATCAGCCCTACGGGACAGGGTCTCGACGAGCAGTACTTC	CAISPTGQGLDEQYF
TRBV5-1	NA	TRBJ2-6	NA	TGCGCCAGCAGCTTGGCCTCGGGTTGGGGATCAGGGGCCAACGTCCTGACTTTC	CASSLASGWGSGANVLTF
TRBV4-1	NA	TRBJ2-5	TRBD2	TGCGCCAGCAGCCAAAATCCTAGCGGACAAGAGACCCAGTACTTC	CASSQNPSGQETQYF